This TCR beta chain was documented in a study of T cells in Graves' hyperthyroidism and ophthalmopathy. Cells are PBMCs isolated from roughly 9.3 ml of fresh blood. This clonotype was counted ten times or more. Antigen specificity is unknown. Study outcomes and limitations: The model forecast ophthalmopathy, anticipating it by a median around 6.5 months before onset. Most thyroid clonotypes that were expanded above 0.001 also turned up in blood.

Amplification targeted TCR beta CDR3 regions from RNA transcripts. A first-round RT-PCR of the TCR CDR3 used the HTBI primer set. TCRdb re-called the multiplex PCR reads with MiXCR, one entry per CDR3 protein. This sample has more than 650,000 distinct CDR3 sequences, with around 15% found just once. V lost 6 bases and J lost 6, with 21 bases in between. Germline CDR1 is PRHDT and CDR2 is FYEKMQ (reference sequence). This CDR3 spans 16 amino acids. Material for sequencing was blood. The receptor's source is a woman aged 18-35 years with Graves' hyperthyroidism. The rearrangement joins TRBV13 to TRBJ2-1; the D gene is possibly TRBD2 (6 bases). CDR3 amino acids: CASSSSSRRAPNEQFF. The CDR3 DNA reads TGTGCCAGCAGTTCATCTAGCCGGAGGGCCCCCAATGAGCAGTTCTTC. Full variable domain (rest looked up from reference TRBV13 and TRBJ2-1): AAGVIQSPRHLIKEKRETATLKCYPIPRHDTVYWYQQGPGQDPQFLISFYEKMQSDKGSIPDRFSAQQFSDYHSELNMSSLELGDSALYFCASSSSSRRAPNEQFFGPGTRLTVL.